This TCR beta chain was sequenced for a study of blood T cell repertoires in COVID-19. Germline assignment: CDR1 SGHDT and CDR2 YYEEEE. This CDR3 comprises 15 residues. V lost 3 bases and J 4 bases, leaving 16 bases between the germline ends. Using immunoSEQ multiplex PCR, the repertoire was profiled, and TCRdb retains in-frame clones only, with some absent. The sample holds approximately 170,000 clones, 81% seen once. The clonotype was recovered from a man aged 60 to 75 with active or convalescent COVID-19. Sequenced sample: peripheral blood. This rearrangement joins TRBV5-6 to TRBJ2-5; a possible D gene is TRBD1 (6 bases). This CDR3 reads CASSYDTKGGETQYF. For the CDR3, the DNA is TGTGCCAGCAGCTATGATACGAAAGGGGGAGAGACCCAGTACTTC.